A single sample gave rise to the 6 T cell receptor beta chains below, sequenced in a study of T cell repertoires in aging, cancer and after chemotherapy. Amplification of TCR beta used genomic DNA extracted from peripheral blood. A mixed TRB-A/B primer pool amplified rearranged TRB by multiplex touch-down PCR. MiXCR, applied by TCRdb to the multiplex PCR reads, yields one record per CDR3 protein. Among around 10,000 distinct CDR3 sequences listed, under 40% were seen once. The sample comprised blood. The receptors were gathered from a human donor in good health.

J is TRBJ1-2 and V is TRBV6-1; D perhaps matches TRBD1 (6 bases). The CDR3 is 14 amino acids. Trimming left V 2 bases short and J 6 bases short, with 13 bases between. In germline, CDR1 is MNHNS, CDR2 SASEGT. The CDR3 reads CASSEKTTGDGYTF. CDR3 in DNA: TGTGCCAGCAGTGAAAAGACGACAGGAGATGGCTACACCTTC.

The chain recombines TRBV11-2 with TRBJ2-3, with 9 positions matching TRBD2. Germline loops: CDR1 SGHAT, CDR2 FQNNGV. CDR3 size: 16 residues. V was clipped by 4 bases and J by 0 bases; unmatched bases: 5. The CDR3, as DNA: TGTGCCAGCAGCTCTCTAGCGGGACGAAGCACAGATACGCAGTATTTT. Protein product: CASSSLAGRSTDTQYF.

V and J are TRBV19 and TRBJ2-1; D is unclear. Germline V CDR1 and CDR2: LNHDA, SQIVND (reference sequence). The CDR3 has 16 amino acids. Trimming left V 3 bases short and J 0 bases short, with 12 bases between. CDR3 sequence reads: CASSIRASSSYNEQFF. The CDR3 bases are TGTGCCAGTAGTATTCGTGCCAGTAGCTCCTACAATGAGCAGTTCTTC.

This rearrangement joins TRBV6-6 to TRBJ2-3; 13 nucleotides align to TRBD2. The CDR3 contains 19 residues. CDR1 is MNHNY and CDR2 is SVGAGI in the germline V gene (reference sequence). V trimming: 0 bases; J trimming: 6 bases; junction bases outside the gene matches: 12. The CDR3 protein is CASSYSNQRLAGGSDTQYF. The CDR3 bases are TGTGCCAGCAGTTACTCGAACCAGAGACTAGCGGGAGGTTCGGATACGCAGTATTTT.

This clonotype occurred a few times. The chain has TRBV28 and TRBJ2-1; no definite D call. CDR3 length equals 13 residues. Germline V gene sequence: CDR1 MDHEN, CDR2 SYDVKM. Trimming pared 5 bases from V and 0 bases from J, leaving 5 bases between. For the CDR3, the DNA is TGTGCCAGCAGTCCCAGCTCCTACAATGAGCAGTTCTTC. Translation gives CASSPSSYNEQFF.

The sample holds a few counts of this clonotype. The V gene is TRBV10-3, the J gene TRBJ2-1; 8 positions agree with TRBD2. Germline values: CDR1 ENHRY, CDR2 SYGVKD. Trimming cost V 7 bases and J 4 bases; bases outside gene matches: 6. This CDR3 comprises 14 residues. The CDR3 nucleotides are TGTGCCATCAATCGGCTAGCGGGTTACAATGAGCAGTTCTTC. This translates into CAINRLAGYNEQFF.